This TCR beta chain was sequenced for a study of blood T cell repertoires in COVID-19 (dated by TCRdb to 2018 to 2021). With regard to the full study: Samples covering the acute and convalescent phases of COVID-19 were provided by collaborators in the United States, Italy and Spain. The prospective study material was composed of cDNA or gDNA derived from T cells, B-cell-depleted T cells, or PBMCs. Deeply sampled blood TCRbeta repertoires from subjects exposed to, actively infected with, or recovered from COVID-19 were included in the dataset. The repertoires were released in a freely available public database meant as a resource for research on the immune response to SARS-CoV-2. The samples were drawn from the first 160 participants of the ongoing ImmuneRACE study and from roughly 1,300 subjects provided by 6 global collaborators. Nearly every sample came with metadata listing a de-identified subject ID, COVID-19 status, age in years and sex. Where HLA class I and class II types were available, the types were taken from metadata supplied by the sample provider, not from assay-based typing.

What the work shows at the level of the full study, not this receptor alone: Clinical and demographic metadata were provided uncurated, with the amount varying by source and participant.

The germline V gene yields SGHTS for CDR1 and YDEGEE for CDR2. Trimming accounts for 4 bases at V and 7 bases at J, while the number of junction bases matched to no gene is 12. Inclusive of the bounding cysteine and phenylalanine, the CDR3 is 15 residues long. Only the CDR3 DNA stays, 45 bases, in frame from base 1. TCRbeta CDR3 regions were amplified from genomic DNA by means of the immunoSEQ Assay, a bias-controlled multiplex PCR. Per the authors' processing: Within the assay, amplification of reference gene primers was used to estimate how many nucleated cells each sample contained. To quantify the absolute abundance of each unique TCRbeta CDR3 rearrangement, sequence reads were collapsed and filtered. For each sample, productive Simpson clonality was calculated by taking the square root of Simpson's diversity index across productive rearrangements. What TCRdb holds here is the immuneACCESS table cut down to in-frame rearrangements. Part of the clones is not present; checked against another copy, under half of the missing clones reflect an unresolved V gene, and the others are unexplained. That table supplies the V and J calls and clone size; D and trimming were determined from the DNA. The sample data list some 210,000 clones, and around 80% of these were observed just once. Less than 20% of the sample lies in the top ten.

Turning to this clone: No cognate antigen has been identified for it. Base qualities are not provided; no much larger clone lies one nucleotide away.

Whole blood was collected in K2EDTA tubes by collaborating institutions according to the institutions' own protocols. For TCRbeta analysis, collaborators shipped samples as frozen whole blood, isolated PBMCs, or DNA extracted from either of those sample types. The receptor was derived from a human donor in a cohort sampled during active COVID-19. In this chain, TRBV5-8 is recombined with TRBJ2-7, with 9 bases matching TRBD2. The sample taken for sequencing was peripheral blood. DNA sequence: TGTGCCAGCAGCCCAAGACTAGCGGCGGTGGGGGAGCAGTACTTC. Translated, it gives CASSPRLAAVGEQYF.